Below are 28 T cell receptor beta chains sequenced from a single sample in a study of shared clonotypes between healthy human individuals. Assay used: immunoSEQ multiplex PCR; TCRdb lists only in-frame clones, some missing. This table holds some 2.3 million clones, 85% to 95% found once. Sequenced material: naive CD4+ T cells from PBMCs. The subset denotes: CD45RA+ positively selected. Receptor source: a man aged 18 to 35 in good health. Some clones in this sample may be carry-over from other donors' samples.

This clone was seen a handful of times. Distinct nucleotide sequences in the sample also encode this CDR3. V and J are TRBV5-1 and TRBJ1-1, with no clear D. The CDR3 totals 14 residues. The ends were cut back, 0 bases at V and 1 base at J, with 7 bases in the middle. Germline V gene sequence: CDR1 SGHRS, CDR2 YFSETQ. In nucleotides, the CDR3 is TGCGCCAGCAGCTTGGGGGCAGGGAACACTGAAGCTTTCTTT. Residues: CASSLGAGNTEAFF.

The CDR3 sequence is CASSIRLLAGVLGDTQYF. CDR3 DNA sequence: TGTGCCAGCAGTATAAGGTTACTAGCGGGAGTCCTTGGAGATACGCAGTATTTT. The chain combines TRBV28 with TRBJ2-3; 11 bases agree with TRBD2. The CDR3 totals 18 residues. Germline-derived CDR1 and CDR2 are MDHEN and SYDVKM. V gave up 5 bases and J gave up 5 bases; unmatched junction bases: 15. Based on the CDR3 plus reference TRBV28 and TRBJ2-3, the full variable domain is DVKVTQSSRYLVKRTGEKVFLECVQDMDHENMFWYRQDPGLGLRLIYFSYDVKMKEKGDIPEGYSVSREKKERFSLILESASTNQTSMYLCASSIRLLAGVLGDTQYFGPGTRLTVL.

The rearrangement uses TRBV7-2 and TRBJ2-6; D remains ambiguous. V was trimmed by 1 base and J by 2 bases, leaving 9 bases between them. CDR1 is SGHTA, CDR2 FQGNSA, per germline. This CDR3 contains 16 residues. Written as DNA, the CDR3 is TGTGCCAGCAGCTTAGTTTGGGGAACTGGGGCCAACGTCCTGACTTTC. Translation gives CASSLVWGTGANVLTF. Full variable domain (rest looked up from reference TRBV7-2 and TRBJ2-6): GAGVSQSPSNKVTEKGKDVELRCDPISGHTALYWYRQSLGQGLEFLIYFQGNSAPDKSGLPSDRFSAERTGGSVSTLTIQRTQQEDSAVYLCASSLVWGTGANVLTFGAGSRLTVL.

J is TRBJ2-5 and V is TRBV18, with TRBD2 matching over 8 bases. Germline V gives CDR1 KGHSH, CDR2 LQKENI. This CDR3 spans 15 amino acids. V was pared by 2 bases and J by 1 base, with 3 bases of the junction left unmatched. CDR3 residues: CASSPEAGGQETQYF. In nucleotides, the CDR3 is TGTGCCAGCTCACCAGAGGCGGGAGGCCAAGAGACCCAGTACTTC.

The rearrangement links TRBV2 to TRBJ2-7; no firm D call. V lost 6 bases to trimming and J lost 3 bases, with 15 bases between them. CDR3 length: 14 residues. Germline CDR1 reads SNHLY; CDR2 reads FYNNEI. The CDR3 loop is CASRASSFDYEQYF. For the CDR3, the DNA is TGTGCCAGCAGGGCGAGTAGCTTTGACTACGAGCAGTACTTC.

The chain uses TRBV28 and TRBJ2-7, with D perhaps assigned TRBD1 or TRBD2 (6 bases each). From germline, CDR1 is MDHEN and CDR2 SYDVKM. This CDR3 is 13 amino acids long. Trimming removed 4 bases from V and 7 bases from J, with 14 bases in between. The CDR3 region has the DNA TGTGCCAGCAGTTGGGGGGCGATGAGGGAGCAGTACTTC. It is translated as CASSWGAMREQYF.

The V gene is TRBV7-2, the J gene TRBJ1-5; TRBD1 is a possible D gene (5 bases). The V gene's germline CDR1 is SGHTA and CDR2 FQGNSA. The CDR3 extends over 14 amino acids. V lost 5 bases to trimming and J lost 4 bases, with 12 bases between them. CDR3 residues: CASSLRRGNQPQHF. CDR3 bases: TGTGCCAGCAGCCTAAGGAGGGGAAATCAGCCCCAGCATTTT.

The sample holds one count of this clone. V and J are TRBV9 and TRBJ1-2; the D gene is possibly TRBD1 (6 bases). The germline V gene has CDR1 SGDLS and CDR2 YYNGEE. The CDR3 has 14 residues. V was trimmed by 4 bases and J by 2 bases, leaving 12 bases between them. The CDR3 sequence is CASSSNRENYGYTF. As DNA, the CDR3 is TGTGCCAGCAGCAGTAACAGGGAGAACTATGGCTACACCTTC.

V gene TRBV30 combines with J gene TRBJ2-4, with D possibly TRBD1 on 5 matching bases. The CDR3 extends over 11 amino acids. V was shortened by 0 bases and J by 11 bases, with 8 bases between the two germline ends. Germline CDR1 GTSNPN, CDR2 SVGIG (reference sequence). CDR3 bases: TGTGCCTGGAGTGTACTGGGGCTTCAGTACTTC. It is translated as CAWSVLGLQYF.

This chain uses TRBV19 with TRBJ1-4, with 8 nucleotides matching TRBD1. The CDR3 is made up of 13 amino acids. J gave up 6 bases and V 9 bases, and 6 bases lay outside the gene matches. CDR1 is LNHDA and CDR2 is SQIVND in the germline V gene (reference sequence). CDR3 coding DNA: TGTGCCAGCATGGACAGGGTTTATGAAAAACTGTTTTTT. Translating it yields CASMDRVYEKLFF. The full variable domain, with the rest looked up from reference TRBV19 and TRBJ1-4, is DGGITQSPKYLFRKEGQNVTLSCEQNLNHDAMYWYRQDPGQGLRLIYYSQIVNDFQKGDIAEGYSVSREKKESFPLTVTSAQKNPTAFYLCASMDRVYEKLFFGSGTQLSVL.

V and J are TRBV6-1 and TRBJ1-2; D gene uncertain. V was pared by 4 bases and J by 4 bases, with 13 bases between. CDR3 length: 14 residues. Looked up from germline, CDR1 is MNHNS and CDR2 is SASEGT. The CDR3 sequence: CASSADLGTYGYTF. CDR3 nucleotides: TGTGCCAGCAGTGCGGACCTGGGTACCTATGGCTACACCTTC.

This sequence joins TRBV7-3 and TRBJ2-2; 8 bases fit TRBD2. V was clipped by 3 bases and J by 6 bases; unmatched bases: 6. Germline V CDR1 and CDR2: SGHTA, FQGTGA. This CDR3 region has 15 residues. This CDR3 is CASSFSGGPSGELFF. In DNA form, the CDR3 reads TGTGCCAGCAGCTTTTCGGGAGGGCCGTCCGGGGAGCTGTTTTTT. The full variable domain, its missing parts supplied by reference TRBV7-3 and TRBJ2-2, is GAGVSQTPSNKVTEKGKYVELRCDPISGHTALYWYRQSLGQGPEFLIYFQGTGAADDSGLPNDRFFAVRPEGSVSTLKIQRTERGDSAVYLCASSFSGGPSGELFFGEGSRLTVL.

The CDR3 sequence is CASSQDRDFGTYEQYF. In DNA, the CDR3 is TGCGCCAGCAGCCAAGATCGGGACTTCGGGACCTACGAGCAGTACTTC. V usage is TRBV4-1 and J usage is TRBJ2-7; tentatively, D is TRBD2 (6 bases). The germline gives CDR1 MGHRA, CDR2 YSYEKL. The CDR3 contains 16 residues. The V and J ends lost 0 bases and 2 bases respectively, with 14 bases between them.

With regard to this clone: Other nucleotide sequences from this sample produce the same CDR3. This chain joins TRBV5-1 and TRBJ2-3; D may be TRBD2 (5 bases). V was shortened by 0 bases and J by 4 bases, with 9 bases between the two germline ends. From germline, CDR1 is SGHRS and CDR2 YFSETQ. This CDR3 has 14 amino acids. The CDR3 DNA reads TGCGCCAGCAGCTTGGGGCTAGCCGCAGATACGCAGTATTTT. Amino acids: CASSLGLAADTQYF.

The sample holds one count of this clone. Different DNA sequences within this sample yield the same CDR3. The V call is TRBV18, the J call TRBJ1-1, with 7 bases that match TRBD1. The CDR3 has 13 residues. Trimming cost V 6 bases and J 1 base; bases outside gene matches: 2. CDR1 KGHSH and CDR2 LQKENI come from the germline V gene. The CDR3 is CASSRQGNTEAFF. The CDR3 coding sequence is TGTGCCAGCTCCCGACAGGGGAACACTGAAGCTTTCTTT.

Of note for this clone: Other DNA sequences in this sample translate to the same CDR3. The CDR3 here is CASSVGTYTDTQYF. The DNA of the CDR3 is TGTGCCAGCAGCGTTGGCACATACACAGATACGCAGTATTTT. The chain uses TRBV9 and TRBJ2-3; D unresolved. Looked up from germline, CDR1 is SGDLS and CDR2 is YYNGEE. V lost 2 bases to trimming and J lost 2 bases, with 9 bases between them. This CDR3 has 14 residues.

A word on this clone: This CDR3 is also generated by other DNA sequences in the sample. The chain carries TRBV6-1 and TRBJ1-2, with unresolved D. The V gene's germline CDR1 is MNHNS and CDR2 SASEGT. V shed 1 base and J shed 4 bases, with 4 bases lying between them. The CDR3 is 12 amino acids. CDR3 sequence reads: CASSEGGYGYTF. CDR3 coding DNA: TGTGCCAGCAGTGAAGGTGGCTATGGCTACACCTTC.

The rearrangement uses TRBV5-1 and TRBJ2-3; the match to TRBD1 covers 12 bases. After removal of 2 bases from V and 0 bases from J, the junction contained 16 bases not matched to a gene. The CDR3 totals 21 residues. Germline V gene data show CDR1 as SGHRS and CDR2 as YFSETQ. The CDR3, as DNA: TGCGCCAGCAGCTTTGGGACAGGGGGCGGCTATCGAAGACCGAGCACAGATACGCAGTATTTT. Its translation: CASSFGTGGGYRRPSTDTQYF.

This chain joins TRBV28 and TRBJ2-3; no reliable D call. The CDR3 totals 12 residues. V was trimmed by 7 bases and J by 2 bases, leaving 7 bases between them. Per the germline V gene, CDR1 is MDHEN and CDR2 is SYDVKM. The CDR3 sequence: CASKSNTDTQYF. CDR3 in DNA: TGTGCCAGCAAATCGAACACAGATACGCAGTATTTT.

This rearrangement joins TRBV28 to TRBJ2-5; 9 nucleotides agree with TRBD1. The germline gives CDR1 MDHEN, CDR2 SYDVKM. This CDR3 comprises 16 residues. J lost 5 bases, V lost 5 bases, and 12 bases had no gene match. This chain's CDR3 is CASSPTPGTGLETQYF. CDR3 nucleotides: TGTGCCAGCAGTCCTACTCCCGGGACAGGGTTGGAGACCCAGTACTTC.

On this clone: Other nucleotide sequences from this sample produce the same CDR3. The chain joins TRBV7-2 to TRBJ1-1; 7 positions agree with TRBD1. The CDR3 sequence is 13 residues long. Germline V lookup: CDR1 SGHTA, CDR2 FQGNSA. J gave up 1 base and V 4 bases, and 0 bases lay outside the gene matches. The CDR3 sequence is CASSSGGNTEAFF. CDR3 DNA: TGTGCCAGCAGCTCAGGGGGGAACACTGAAGCTTTCTTT. The entire variable domain, with the rest obtained from reference TRBV7-2 and TRBJ1-1, is as follows: GAGVSQSPSNKVTEKGKDVELRCDPISGHTALYWYRQSLGQGLEFLIYFQGNSAPDKSGLPSDRFSAERTGGSVSTLTIQRTQQEDSAVYLCASSSGGNTEAFFGQGTRLTVV.

This chain uses TRBV10-1 with TRBJ2-2; no clear D gene. Trimming cost V 10 bases and J 0 bases, with 6 bases left between them. CDR3 length: 12 residues. Germline loops: CDR1 WNHNN, CDR2 SYGVQD (reference sequence). CDR3 protein: CATQSNTGELFF. CDR3 coding DNA: TGCGCCACCCAATCGAACACCGGGGAGCTGTTTTTT.

The genes are TRBV28 and TRBJ2-3, with a tentative D call TRBD2 (5 bases). The CDR3 has 14 residues. Between the trimmed V and J ends, which lost 5 bases and 3 bases, there was a span of 12 bases. Germline V gene sequence: CDR1 MDHEN, CDR2 SYDVKM. The CDR3 sequence is CASSPQRLTDTQYF. CDR3 in DNA: TGTGCCAGCAGTCCTCAGCGACTAACAGATACGCAGTATTTT.

The chain employs TRBV6-4 and TRBJ2-6; D might be TRBD1 (8 bases). There are 20 residues in the CDR3. V shed 2 bases and J shed 3 bases, with 23 bases lying between them. Germline V gene sequence: CDR1 MRHNA, CDR2 SNTAGT. The CDR3 coding sequence is TGTGCCAGCAGTGACCCGGGGGGACAGGAACCCTCAGGTGGGGCCAACGTCCTGACTTTC. The encoded protein is CASSDPGGQEPSGGANVLTF.

About this clone itself: Other nucleotide sequences in the sample specify the same CDR3. V gene TRBV18 combines with J gene TRBJ1-4; tentative D call: TRBD1 (5 bases). Trimming left V 6 bases short and J 4 bases short, with 12 bases between. There are 14 residues in the CDR3. From germline, CDR1 is KGHSH and CDR2 LQKENI. This CDR3 is CASSSGTDNEKLFF. CDR3 nucleotide sequence: TGTGCCAGCTCGTCCGGGACGGATAATGAAAAACTGTTTTTT.

The chain carries TRBV7-2 and TRBJ2-5, with 11 bases aligning to TRBD1. Germline CDR1 SGHTA, CDR2 FQGNSA. CDR3 length: 17 residues. The V gene end was trimmed by 4 bases and the J gene end by 2 bases; junction bases not matched to a gene: 9. CDR3 sequence (DNA): TGTGCCAGCAGCTCCCCTAAAAGGGACAGGGGGCAAGAGACCCAGTACTTC. Amino acid sequence: CASSSPKRDRGQETQYF.

The chain employs TRBV5-1 and TRBJ2-3; 7 bases are a match to TRBD2. Unmatched junction bases numbered 6, after V lost 3 bases and J lost 2 bases. Germline-derived CDR1 and CDR2 are SGHRS and YFSETQ. CDR3 size: 15 residues. As DNA, the CDR3 is TGCGCCAGCAGCTACTCAGCGGGGAACACAGATACGCAGTATTTT. Protein: CASSYSAGNTDTQYF.

The rearrangement uses TRBV5-4 and TRBJ2-7; 7 nucleotides agree with TRBD1. In germline, CDR1 is SGHNT, CDR2 YYREEE (reference sequence). The ends lost 2 bases at V and 0 bases at J; junction bases unmatched: 5. The CDR3 is 15 residues long. CDR3 coding DNA: TGTGCCAGCAGCTTTGGACAGGATAGCTCCTACGAGCAGTACTTC. As protein: CASSFGQDSSYEQYF.